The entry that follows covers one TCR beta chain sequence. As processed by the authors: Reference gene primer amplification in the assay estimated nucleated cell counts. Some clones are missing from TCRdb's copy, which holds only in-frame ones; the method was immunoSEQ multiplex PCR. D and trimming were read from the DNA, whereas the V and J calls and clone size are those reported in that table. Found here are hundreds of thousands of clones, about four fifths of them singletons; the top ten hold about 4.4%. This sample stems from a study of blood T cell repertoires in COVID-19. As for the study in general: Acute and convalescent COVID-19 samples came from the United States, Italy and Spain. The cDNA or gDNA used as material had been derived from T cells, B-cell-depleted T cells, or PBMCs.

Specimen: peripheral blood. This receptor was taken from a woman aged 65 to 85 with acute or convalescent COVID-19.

CDR3 sequence reads: CASSLEGMGYTF. The CDR3 DNA reads as TGTGCCAGCAGCTTGGAGGGGATGGGCTACACCTTC. The J gene is TRBJ1-2, the V gene TRBV5-4, with a tentative D call TRBD1 (5 bases). Germline CDR1 reads SGHNT; CDR2 reads YYREEE (reference sequence). V shed 0 bases and J shed 8 bases, with 8 bases lying between them. The CDR3 extends over 12 amino acids.